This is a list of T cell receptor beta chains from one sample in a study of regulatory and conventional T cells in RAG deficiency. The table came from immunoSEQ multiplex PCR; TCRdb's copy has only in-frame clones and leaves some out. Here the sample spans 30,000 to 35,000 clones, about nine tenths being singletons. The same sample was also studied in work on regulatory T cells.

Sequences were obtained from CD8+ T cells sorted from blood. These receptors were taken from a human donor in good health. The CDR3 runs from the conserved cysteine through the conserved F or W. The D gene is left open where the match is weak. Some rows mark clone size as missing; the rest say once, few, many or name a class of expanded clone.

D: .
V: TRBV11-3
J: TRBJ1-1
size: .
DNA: TGTGCCAGCACCAGAAGAAACACTGAAGCTTTCTTT
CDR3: CASTRRNTEAFF

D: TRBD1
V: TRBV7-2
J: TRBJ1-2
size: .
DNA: TGTGCCAGCAGCCCGATCGAAGGGACAGGGGATTTTGACTATGGCTACACCTTC
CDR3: CASSPIEGTGDFDYGYTF

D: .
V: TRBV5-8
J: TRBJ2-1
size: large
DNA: TGTGCCAGCAGCCCCCGGAGCTCCTACAATGAGCAGTTCTTC
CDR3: CASSPRSSYNEQFF

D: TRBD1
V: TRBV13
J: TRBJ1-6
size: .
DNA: TGTGCCAGCAGCCTAGTGGGACAGGGGGTTTTCACCTATAATTCACCCCTCCACTTT
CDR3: CASSLVGQGVFTYNSPLHF

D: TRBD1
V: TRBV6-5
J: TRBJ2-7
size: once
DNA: TGTGCCAGCAGCCAAGGGACAGGGGGATCGTACGAGCAGTACTTC
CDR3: CASSQGTGGSYEQYF

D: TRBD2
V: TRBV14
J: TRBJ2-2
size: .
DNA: TGTGCCAGCAGACCGTCGGGACTAGCGGGGGGTGTAACCGGGGAGCTGTTTTTT
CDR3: CASRPSGLAGGVTGELFF

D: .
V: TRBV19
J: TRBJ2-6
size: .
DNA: TGTGCCACACAAGCCTCCTCTGGGGCCAACGTCCTGACTTTC
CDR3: CATQASSGANVLTF

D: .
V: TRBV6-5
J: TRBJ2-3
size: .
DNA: TGTGCCAGCAGTCCCGAGGCACAGTCCACAGATACGCAGTATTTT
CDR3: CASSPEAQSTDTQYF

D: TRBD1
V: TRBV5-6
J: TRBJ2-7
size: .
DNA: TGTGCCAGCAGAAACACCGGGACAGGGCGGGAGCAGTACTTC
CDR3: CASRNTGTGREQYF

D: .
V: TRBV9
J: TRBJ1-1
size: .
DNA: TGTGCCAGCAGCGCCGGACATTATAACACTGAAGCTTTCTTT
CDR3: CASSAGHYNTEAFF

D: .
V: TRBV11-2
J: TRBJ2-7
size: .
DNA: TGTGCCAGCAGCTTAGATCTTGACGGGAACGAGCAGTACTTC
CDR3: CASSLDLDGNEQYF

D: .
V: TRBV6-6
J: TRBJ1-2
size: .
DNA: TGTGCCAGCAGCACAGGAGGGCACGATCATGGCTACACCTTC
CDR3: CASSTGGHDHGYTF

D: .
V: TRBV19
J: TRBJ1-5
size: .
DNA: TGTGCCAGTAGTATAGATCACAGCACTAATCAGCCCCAGCATTTT
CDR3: CASSIDHSTNQPQHF

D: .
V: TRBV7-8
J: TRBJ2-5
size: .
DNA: TGTGCCAGCAGCTTCTCAGGGCCTGTGGGAGAGACCCAGTACTTC
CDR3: CASSFSGPVGETQYF

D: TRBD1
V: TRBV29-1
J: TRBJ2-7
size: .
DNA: TGCAGCGCTAGACAGGGTGTGTACGAGCAGTACTTC
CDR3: CSARQGVYEQYF

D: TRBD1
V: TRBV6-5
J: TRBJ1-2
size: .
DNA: TGTGCCAGCAGCCAAGGACAGGCAGTTAACTATGGCTACACCTTC
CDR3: CASSQGQAVNYGYTF

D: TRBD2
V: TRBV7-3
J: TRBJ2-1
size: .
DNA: TGTGCCAGCAGCTTAGCGGGAGCGGTCAATGAGCAGTTCTTC
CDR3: CASSLAGAVNEQFF

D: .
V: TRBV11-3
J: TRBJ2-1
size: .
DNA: TGTGCCAGCAGCCCCGCTAGAGAGACCAACAATGAGCAGTTCTTC
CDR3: CASSPARETNNEQFF

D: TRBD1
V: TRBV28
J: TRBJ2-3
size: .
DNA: TGTGCCAGCAGTTCGACAGGGTTCACAGATACGCAGTATTTT
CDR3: CASSSTGFTDTQYF

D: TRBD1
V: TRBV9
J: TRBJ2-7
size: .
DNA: TGTGCCAGCAGCGTAGCTACAGGGGTGAACGAGCAGTACTTC
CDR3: CASSVATGVNEQYF

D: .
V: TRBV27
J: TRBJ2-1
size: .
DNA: TGTGCCAGCAGTTTACGGTGGGGGGAGCAGTTCTTC
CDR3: CASSLRWGEQFF

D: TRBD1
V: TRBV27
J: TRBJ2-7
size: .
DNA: TGTGCCAGCAGTTTCCTATCAGGGGGCTGGGACGAGCAGTACTTC
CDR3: CASSFLSGGWDEQYF

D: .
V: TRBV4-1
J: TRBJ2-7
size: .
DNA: TGCGCCAGCAGCCAAGATCCCCTAGCTGAGTACGAGCAGTACTTC
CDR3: CASSQDPLAEYEQYF

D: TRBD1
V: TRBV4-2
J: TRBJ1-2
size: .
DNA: TGTGCCAGCAGCCAAGATTCGGCAGGGGGCGGCTATGGCTACACCTTC
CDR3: CASSQDSAGGGYGYTF

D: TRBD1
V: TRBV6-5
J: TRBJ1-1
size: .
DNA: TGTGCCAGCAGTTACGGACAGGGCGGGACTGAAGCTTTCTTT
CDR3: CASSYGQGGTEAFF

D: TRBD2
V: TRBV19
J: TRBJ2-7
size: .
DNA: TGTGCCAGTAGTCCCCTAGCGGGAGGGTTCGAGCAGTACTTC
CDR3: CASSPLAGGFEQYF

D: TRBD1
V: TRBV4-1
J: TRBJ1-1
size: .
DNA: TGCGCCAGCAGCCAAGACAGGGGGCGGATTAACACTGAAGCTTTCTTT
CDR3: CASSQDRGRINTEAFF

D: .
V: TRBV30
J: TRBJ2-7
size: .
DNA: TGTGCCTGGAGTTTTCGACAGGACTACGAGCAGTACTTC
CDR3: CAWSFRQDYEQYF

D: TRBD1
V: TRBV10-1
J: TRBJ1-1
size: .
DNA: TGCGCCAGCAGTGAAAGGACAGGGGCCACTGAAGCTTTCTTT
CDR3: CASSERTGATEAFF

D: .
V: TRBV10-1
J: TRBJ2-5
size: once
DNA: TGCGCCAGCAGTGAGACCGAGGTGGAAGGGGAGACCCAGTACTTC
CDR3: CASSETEVEGETQYF

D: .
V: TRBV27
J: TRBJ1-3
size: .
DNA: TGTGCCAGCCGCCGCGGTGGTGAAAACACCATATATTTT
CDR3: CASRRGGENTIYF

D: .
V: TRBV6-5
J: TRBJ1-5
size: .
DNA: TGTGCCAGCCAAGACGGTGCTAATCAGCCCCAGCATTTT
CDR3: CASQDGANQPQHF

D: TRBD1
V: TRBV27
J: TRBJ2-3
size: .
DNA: TGTGCCAGCAGTTTATCGACAGGGACACACACAGATACGCAGTATTTT
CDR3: CASSLSTGTHTDTQYF

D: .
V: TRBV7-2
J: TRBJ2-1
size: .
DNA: TGTGCCAGCAGCTTTAATTTGGACTACTTCAATGAGCAGTTCTTC
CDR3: CASSFNLDYFNEQFF

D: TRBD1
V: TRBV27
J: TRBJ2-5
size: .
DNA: TGTGCCAGCAGCGACAGGGAGTGGGAGACCCAGTACTTC
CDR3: CASSDREWETQYF

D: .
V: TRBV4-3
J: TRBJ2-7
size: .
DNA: TGCGCCAGCAGCCAAGATCGTAATACAAATTCGGAGCAGTACTTC
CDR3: CASSQDRNTNSEQYF

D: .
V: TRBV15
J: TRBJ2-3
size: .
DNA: TGTGCCACCGCGGGACACCACACAGATACGCAGTATTTT
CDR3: CATAGHHTDTQYF

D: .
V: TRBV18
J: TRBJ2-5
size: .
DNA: TGTGCCAGCACCTCATCTCAGGAACAAGAGACCCAGTACTTC
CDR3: CASTSSQEQETQYF

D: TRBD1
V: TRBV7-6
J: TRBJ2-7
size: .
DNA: TGTGCCAGCAGCTTGGGGACAGGGTACGAGCAGTACTTC
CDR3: CASSLGTGYEQYF

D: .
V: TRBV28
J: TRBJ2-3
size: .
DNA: TGTGCCAGCAGTTTATACGGGGGCAGGGACACGAATACGCAGTATTTT
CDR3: CASSLYGGRDTNTQYF

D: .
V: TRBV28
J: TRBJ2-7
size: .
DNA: TGTGCCACCGCCCCAGGAGGGTACGAGCAGTACTTC
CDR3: CATAPGGYEQYF

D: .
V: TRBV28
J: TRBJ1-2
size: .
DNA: TGTGCCAGCAGTTTACTCAGGGACGCTAACTATGGCTACACCTTC
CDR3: CASSLLRDANYGYTF

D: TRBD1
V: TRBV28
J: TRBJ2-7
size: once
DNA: TGTGCCAGCAGTGATACCGGGACAGAGTCCGTTGAGCAGTACTTC
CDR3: CASSDTGTESVEQYF

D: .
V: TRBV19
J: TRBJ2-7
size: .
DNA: TGTGCCAGTAGTATAGATGGGGACTCCAACGAGCAGTACTTC
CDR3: CASSIDGDSNEQYF